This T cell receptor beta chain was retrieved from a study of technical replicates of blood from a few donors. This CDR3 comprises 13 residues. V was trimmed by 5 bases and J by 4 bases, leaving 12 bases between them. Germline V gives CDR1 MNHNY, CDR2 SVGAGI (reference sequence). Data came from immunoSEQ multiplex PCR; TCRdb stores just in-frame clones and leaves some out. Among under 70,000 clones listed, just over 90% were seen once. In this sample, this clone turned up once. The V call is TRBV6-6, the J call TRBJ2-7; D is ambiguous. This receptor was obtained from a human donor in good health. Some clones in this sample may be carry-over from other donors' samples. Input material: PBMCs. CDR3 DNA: TGTGCCAGCAGTATACAGACGCGATACGAGCAGTACTTC. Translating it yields CASSIQTRYEQYF.